This T cell receptor (beta chain) was identified during a study of blood T cell repertoires in COVID-19. Across the whole study: The study drew acute and convalescent COVID-19 samples from the United States, Italy and Spain. T cells, B-cell-depleted T cells, or PBMCs supplied cDNA or gDNA.

Patients at the Seattle site were enrolled during active infection and followed longitudinally. Method: immunoSEQ multiplex PCR; TCRdb's copy keeps in-frame clones and lacks some. The table has some 190,000 clones, more than 80% seen once. The origin of this receptor is a woman aged 80 or over with COVID-19, enrolled during active disease. Sequenced input: peripheral blood.

Here the CDR3 reads CASREGMGFLDTQYF. In DNA, the CDR3 is TGTGCCAGCAGGGAGGGCATGGGGTTCCTAGATACGCAGTATTTT. The genes are TRBV9 and TRBJ2-3, with D possibly matching TRBD2 (6 bases). This CDR3 region has 15 residues. Trimming stripped 5 bases from V and 5 bases from J, with 18 bases between. Germline V gene data show CDR1 as SGDLS and CDR2 as YYNGEE.